These 8 T cell receptor beta chains were all obtained from the same sample, sequenced in a study of blood T cell repertoires in COVID-19 (dated by TCRdb to 2020 to 2022). Libraries were built with the immunoSEQ multiplex PCR assay. The source is immuneACCESS, and TCRdb retained only in-frame sequences with V and J called. Part of the clones is not carried over; for the studies checked, unresolved V genes explain less than half of this, and the remainder is unexplained. The table for this sample lists roughly 100,000 clones; approximately 86% of them were counted only once. The top ten hold about 3.5% of the sample. The sequencing sample was made of peripheral blood. The receptors originated from a human donor in a cohort sampled during active COVID-19.

The chain uses TRBV6-2 or TRBV6-3 and TRBJ2-1; 11 nucleotides line up with TRBD1. Losses at the gene ends were 3 bases for V and 2 bases for J; bases not matched to a gene: 3. The CDR3 is 16 residues long. Germline V gene data show CDR1 as MNHEY and CDR2 as SVGEGT. The CDR3 nucleotides read TGTGCCAGCAGTTATCTGGGACAGGGGGCCTACAATGAGCAGTTCTTC. Translating gives CASSYLGQGAYNEQFF.

The chain carries TRBV7-3 and TRBJ2-1; 8 bases match TRBD1. CDR3 length: 18 residues. The V and J ends lost 2 bases and 5 bases, in that order; junction bases with no gene match: 14. Germline lookup yields CDR1 SGHTA and CDR2 FQGTGA. As DNA, the CDR3 is TGTGCCAGCAGCTTATCTGCAGGGGGCCGATCGGTCCACAATGAGCAGTTCTTC. Protein sequence: CASSLSAGGRSVHNEQFF.

This chain links TRBV30 with TRBJ2-7; 7 bases are shared with TRBD2. The V gene end was trimmed by 2 bases and the J gene end by 6 bases; junction bases not matched to a gene: 7. CDR1 GTSNPN and CDR2 SVGIG come from the germline V gene (reference sequence). CDR3 length: 13 residues. The CDR3 region has the DNA TGTGCCTGGAGTCTCCAGGGAGGGACCGAGCAGTACTTC. Translation gives CAWSLQGGTEQYF.

The chain joins TRBV11-2 to TRBJ1-4, with 7 bases identical to TRBD1. The CDR3 is 18 amino acids. V gave up 1 base and J gave up 4 bases; unmatched junction bases: 12. Germline V gene data show CDR1 as SGHAT and CDR2 as FQNNGV. CDR3 DNA: TGTGCCAGCAGCTTAGGACATAGGGCGACAGGGAGTAATGAAAAACTGTTTTTT. Its protein is CASSLGHRATGSNEKLFF.

The rearrangement joins TRBV7-9 to TRBJ2-1; perhaps TRBD2 as D (6 bases). Germline CDR1 reads SEHNR; CDR2 reads FQNEAQ (reference sequence). V lost 5 bases and J 2 bases, leaving 10 bases between the germline ends. The CDR3 runs to 14 residues. The CDR3 DNA reads TGTGCCAGCAGCCCGGGAGTAGCCTACAATGAGCAGTTCTTC. This translates into CASSPGVAYNEQFF.

The genes are TRBV18 and TRBJ1-1, with unresolved D. This CDR3 contains 13 residues. Germline CDR1 is KGHSH and CDR2 is LQKENI. Trimming took off 8 bases at V and 3 bases at J, with 13 bases between the two ends. CDR3 sequence (DNA): TGTGCCAGCAGAGTCCGGGAGCACACTGAAGCTTTCTTT. This sequence encodes CASRVREHTEAFF.

The chain employs TRBV18 and TRBJ2-1, with 9 bases lining up with TRBD1. There are 14 residues in the CDR3. The J segment lost 6 bases and the V segment lost 5 bases, leaving 5 bases of the junction unmatched. Germline values: CDR1 KGHSH, CDR2 LQKENI. The CDR3 nucleotides read TGTGCCAGCTCAATACAGGGGGCGGGCAATGAGCAGTTCTTC. It codes for CASSIQGAGNEQFF.

The chain is built from TRBV7-2 and TRBJ2-7; 9 bases agree with TRBD1. The germline V gene encodes CDR1 SGHTA and CDR2 FQGNSA. The ends lost 3 bases at V and 2 bases at J; junction bases unmatched: 8. This CDR3 region has 16 residues. The CDR3 DNA follows: TGTGCCAGCAGCTTTAGACCGGGACAGGGAGCCTACGAGCAGTACTTC. This encodes CASSFRPGQGAYEQYF.